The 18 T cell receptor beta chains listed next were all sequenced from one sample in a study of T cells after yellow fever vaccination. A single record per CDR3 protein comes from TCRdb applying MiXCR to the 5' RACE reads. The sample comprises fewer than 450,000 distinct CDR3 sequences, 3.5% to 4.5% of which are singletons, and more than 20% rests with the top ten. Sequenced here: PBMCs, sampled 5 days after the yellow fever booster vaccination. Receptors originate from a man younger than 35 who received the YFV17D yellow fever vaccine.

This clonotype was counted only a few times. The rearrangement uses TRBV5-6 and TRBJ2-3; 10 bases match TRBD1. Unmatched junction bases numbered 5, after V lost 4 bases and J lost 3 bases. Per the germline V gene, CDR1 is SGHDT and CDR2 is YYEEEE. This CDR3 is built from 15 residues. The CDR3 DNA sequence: TGTGCCAGCAGCGACAGGGGGCTGAGAACAGATACGCAGTATTTT. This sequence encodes CASSDRGLRTDTQYF.

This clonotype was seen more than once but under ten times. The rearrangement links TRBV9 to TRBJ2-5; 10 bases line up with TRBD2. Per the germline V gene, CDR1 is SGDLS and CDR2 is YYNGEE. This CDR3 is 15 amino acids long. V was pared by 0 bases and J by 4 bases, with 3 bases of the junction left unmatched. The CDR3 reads CASSVDPSGGETQYF. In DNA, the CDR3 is TGTGCCAGCAGCGTAGATCCTAGCGGGGGAGAGACCCAGTACTTC.

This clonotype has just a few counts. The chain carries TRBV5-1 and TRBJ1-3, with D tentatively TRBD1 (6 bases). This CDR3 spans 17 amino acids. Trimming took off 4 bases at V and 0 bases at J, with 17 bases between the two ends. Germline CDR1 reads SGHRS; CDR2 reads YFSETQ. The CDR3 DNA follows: TGCGCCAGCAGCGGTGGAAGGGGGTTAGTCTCTGGAAACACCATATATTTT. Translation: CASSGGRGLVSGNTIYF.

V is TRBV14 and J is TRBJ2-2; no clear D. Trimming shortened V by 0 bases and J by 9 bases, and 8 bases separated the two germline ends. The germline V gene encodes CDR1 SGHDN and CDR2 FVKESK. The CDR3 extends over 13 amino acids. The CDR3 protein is CASSQDMGWELFF. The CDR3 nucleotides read TGTGCCAGCAGCCAAGACATGGGGTGGGAGCTGTTTTTT.

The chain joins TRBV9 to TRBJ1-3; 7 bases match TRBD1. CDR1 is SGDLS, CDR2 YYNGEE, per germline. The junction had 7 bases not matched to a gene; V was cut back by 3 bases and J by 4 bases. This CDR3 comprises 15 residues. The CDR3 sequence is CASSAGTAVGNTIYF. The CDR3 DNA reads TGTGCCAGCAGCGCCGGGACAGCGGTGGGAAACACCATATATTTT.

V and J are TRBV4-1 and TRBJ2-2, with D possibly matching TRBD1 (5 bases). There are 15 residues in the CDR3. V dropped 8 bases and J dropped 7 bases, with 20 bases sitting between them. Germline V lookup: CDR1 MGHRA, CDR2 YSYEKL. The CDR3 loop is CASGHPGRKVGELFF. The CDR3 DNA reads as TGCGCCAGCGGACATCCCGGTCGTAAGGTCGGGGAGCTGTTTTTT.

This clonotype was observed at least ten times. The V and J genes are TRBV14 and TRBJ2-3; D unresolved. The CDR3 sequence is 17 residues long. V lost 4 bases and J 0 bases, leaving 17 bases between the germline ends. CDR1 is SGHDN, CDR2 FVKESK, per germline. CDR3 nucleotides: TGTGCCAGCAGCCCCCGCTGGGAACGGAGTAGCACAGATACGCAGTATTTT. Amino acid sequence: CASSPRWERSSTDTQYF.

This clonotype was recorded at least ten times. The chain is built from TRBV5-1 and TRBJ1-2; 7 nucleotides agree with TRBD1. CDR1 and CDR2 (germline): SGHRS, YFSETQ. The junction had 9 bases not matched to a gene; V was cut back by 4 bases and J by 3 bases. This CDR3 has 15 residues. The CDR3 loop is CASSSGQVLDYGYTF. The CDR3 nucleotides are TGCGCCAGCAGCAGCGGACAGGTCCTGGACTATGGCTACACCTTC.

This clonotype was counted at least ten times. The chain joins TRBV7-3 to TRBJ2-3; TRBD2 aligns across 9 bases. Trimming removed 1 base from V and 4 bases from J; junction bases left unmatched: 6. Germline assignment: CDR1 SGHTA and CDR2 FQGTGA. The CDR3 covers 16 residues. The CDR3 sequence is CASSLNGGGAADTQYF. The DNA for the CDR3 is TGTGCCAGCAGCTTAAATGGCGGGGGGGCCGCAGATACGCAGTATTTT. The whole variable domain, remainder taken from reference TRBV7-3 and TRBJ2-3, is GAGVSQTPSNKVTEKGKYVELRCDPISGHTALYWYRQSLGQGPEFLIYFQGTGAADDSGLPNDRFFAVRPEGSVSTLKIQRTERGDSAVYLCASSLNGGGAADTQYFGPGTRLTVL.

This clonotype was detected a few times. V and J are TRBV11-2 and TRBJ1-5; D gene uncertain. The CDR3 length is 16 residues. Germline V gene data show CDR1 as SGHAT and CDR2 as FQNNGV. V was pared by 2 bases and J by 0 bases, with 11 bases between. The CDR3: CASSLSAAYSNQPQHF. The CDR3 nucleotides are TGTGCCAGCAGCTTAAGCGCGGCTTATAGCAATCAGCCCCAGCATTTT.

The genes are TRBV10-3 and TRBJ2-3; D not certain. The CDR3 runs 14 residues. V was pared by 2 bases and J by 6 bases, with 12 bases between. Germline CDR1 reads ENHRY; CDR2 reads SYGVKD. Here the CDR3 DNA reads TGTGCCATCAGTGAGGACCTGTCAACCGATACGCAGTATTTT. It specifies CAISEDLSTDTQYF.

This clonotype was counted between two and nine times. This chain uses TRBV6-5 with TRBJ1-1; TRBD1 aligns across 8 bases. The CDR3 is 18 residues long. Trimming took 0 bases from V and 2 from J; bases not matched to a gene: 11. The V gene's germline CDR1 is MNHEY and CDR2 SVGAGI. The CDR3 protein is CASSYSVLWDRSNTEAFF. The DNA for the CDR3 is TGTGCCAGCAGTTACTCAGTTCTTTGGGACAGGTCTAACACTGAAGCTTTCTTT.

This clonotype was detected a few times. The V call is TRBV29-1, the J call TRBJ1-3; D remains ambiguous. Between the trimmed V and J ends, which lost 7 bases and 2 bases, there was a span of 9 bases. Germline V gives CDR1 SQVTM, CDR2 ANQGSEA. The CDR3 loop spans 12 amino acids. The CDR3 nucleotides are TGCAGCGCCTGGACGGCTGGAAACACCATATATTTT. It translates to CSAWTAGNTIYF.

The CDR3 sequence: CASSYNGHSYYGYTF. As DNA, the CDR3 is TGTGCCAGCAGTTATAATGGACATTCCTACTATGGCTACACCTTC. This rearrangement joins TRBV6-5 to TRBJ1-2, with D perhaps matching TRBD1 (5 bases). CDR3 length: 15 residues. Germline V gene sequence: CDR1 MNHEY, CDR2 SVGAGI. V was clipped by 3 bases and J by 3 bases, with 14 bases between them.

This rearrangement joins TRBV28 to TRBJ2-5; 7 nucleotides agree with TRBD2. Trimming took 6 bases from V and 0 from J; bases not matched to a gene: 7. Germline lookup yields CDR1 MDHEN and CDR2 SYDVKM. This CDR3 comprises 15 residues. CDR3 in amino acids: CASRGGTAYQETQYF. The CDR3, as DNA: TGTGCCAGCAGGGGGGGGACTGCGTACCAAGAGACCCAGTACTTC.

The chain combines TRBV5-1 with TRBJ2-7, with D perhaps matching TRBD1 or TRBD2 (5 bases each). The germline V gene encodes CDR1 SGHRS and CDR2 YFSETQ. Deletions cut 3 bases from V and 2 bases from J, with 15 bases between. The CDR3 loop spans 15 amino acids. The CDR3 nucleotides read TGCGCCAGCAGCTCCCAGGGTAGGGACGCCTACGAGCAGTACTTC. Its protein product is CASSSQGRDAYEQYF.

In DNA, the CDR3 is TGCAGCGTTGACCAGACTGACCTGGGAAATGAGCAGTTCTTC. It translates to CSVDQTDLGNEQFF. The genes are TRBV29-1 and TRBJ2-1; unclear D gene. Trimming took 3 bases from V and 7 from J, leaving 16 bases between them. Germline CDR1 reads SQVTM; CDR2 reads ANQGSEA. The CDR3 contains 14 residues.

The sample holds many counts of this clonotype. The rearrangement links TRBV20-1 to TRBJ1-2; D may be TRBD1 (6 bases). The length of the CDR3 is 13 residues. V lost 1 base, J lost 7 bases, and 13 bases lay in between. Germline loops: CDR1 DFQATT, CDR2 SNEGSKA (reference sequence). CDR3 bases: TGCAGTGCTAGAGCTGGGGGCGCGGGTGGCTACACCTTC. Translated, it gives CSARAGGAGGYTF.